This entry features one TCR beta chain sequence. Original processing notes: Reference gene primer amplification in the assay estimated nucleated cell counts. Profiled with immunoSEQ multiplex PCR; TCRdb holds only in-frame clones, not every one. V and J calls and clone size are those listed in that table; D and trimming were worked out from the DNA. Among 91,000 or so clones, roughly 82% were seen once, and the ten largest hold 6.5% to 8.5%. The data derive from a study of blood T cell repertoires in COVID-19. Background on the study: The samples span acute and convalescent COVID-19 from the United States, Italy and Spain. T cells, B-cell-depleted T cells, or PBMCs supplied cDNA or gDNA.

J lost 5 bases, V lost 2 bases, and 5 bases had no gene match. The germline gives CDR1 LGHDT, CDR2 YNNKEL (reference sequence). The CDR3 extends over 14 amino acids. Sequenced material: peripheral blood. This sequence originates from a man over 45 with active or convalescent COVID-19. The chain couples TRBV3-1 (or the pseudogene TRBV3-2) to TRBJ1-1; 7 bases are a match to TRBD1. Written as DNA, the CDR3 is TGTGCCAGCAGCCAAACAGGGGCGGTAACTGAAGCTTTCTTT. Translating it yields CASSQTGAVTEAFF.